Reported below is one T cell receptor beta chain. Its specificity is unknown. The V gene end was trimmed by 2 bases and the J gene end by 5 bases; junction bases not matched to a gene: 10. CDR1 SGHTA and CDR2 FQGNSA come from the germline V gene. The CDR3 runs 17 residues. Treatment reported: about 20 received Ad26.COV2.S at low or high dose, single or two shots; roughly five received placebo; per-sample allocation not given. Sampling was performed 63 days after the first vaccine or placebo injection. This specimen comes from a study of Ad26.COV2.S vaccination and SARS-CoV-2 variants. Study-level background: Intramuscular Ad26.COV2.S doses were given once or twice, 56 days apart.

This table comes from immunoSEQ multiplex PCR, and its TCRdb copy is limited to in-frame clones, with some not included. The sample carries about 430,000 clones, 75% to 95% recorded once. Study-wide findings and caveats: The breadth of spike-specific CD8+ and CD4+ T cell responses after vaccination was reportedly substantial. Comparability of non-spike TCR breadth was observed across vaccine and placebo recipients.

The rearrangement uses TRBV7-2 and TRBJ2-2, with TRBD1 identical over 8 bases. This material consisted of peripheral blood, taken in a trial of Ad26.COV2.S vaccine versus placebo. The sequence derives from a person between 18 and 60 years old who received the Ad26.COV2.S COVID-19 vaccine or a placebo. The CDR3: CASSLRGQGARTGELFF. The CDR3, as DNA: TGTGCCAGCAGCTTAAGAGGGCAGGGGGCCCGGACCGGGGAGCTGTTTTTT.